This TCR beta chain was sequenced for a study of neurological immune-mediated disorders. The CDR3 spans 14 residues. Per the germline V gene, CDR1 is MNHNY and CDR2 is SVGAGI (reference sequence). V was trimmed by 7 bases and J by 0 bases, leaving 13 bases between them. Whole-study results and caveats: Levels of TCR clonal expansion peaked in HTLV-1-associated myelopathy and reached their lowest in multiple sclerosis, under those of healthy controls.

This clonotype was recorded at least ten times. Antigen unknown. The making of cDNA relied on 5'RACE with 10-nucleotide random UMIs. Over 200 million TCR-beta sequences from 15-18 subjects were obtained in each sequencing run. Each CDR3 protein gets one entry after TCRdb re-called the 5' RACE reads with MiXCR. Among tens of thousands of distinct CDR3 sequences, under 4.5% were seen once, and the ten largest hold under 3.5%. V usage is TRBV6-6 and J usage is TRBJ2-7; D ambiguous. The sequencing sample was made of PBMCs. The origin of this receptor is a woman aged 30 to 39 with multiple sclerosis. The CDR3 loop reads CASTRSRSSYEQYF. The CDR3 DNA reads as TGTGCCAGCACCCGCTCGCGGAGCTCCTACGAGCAGTACTTC.